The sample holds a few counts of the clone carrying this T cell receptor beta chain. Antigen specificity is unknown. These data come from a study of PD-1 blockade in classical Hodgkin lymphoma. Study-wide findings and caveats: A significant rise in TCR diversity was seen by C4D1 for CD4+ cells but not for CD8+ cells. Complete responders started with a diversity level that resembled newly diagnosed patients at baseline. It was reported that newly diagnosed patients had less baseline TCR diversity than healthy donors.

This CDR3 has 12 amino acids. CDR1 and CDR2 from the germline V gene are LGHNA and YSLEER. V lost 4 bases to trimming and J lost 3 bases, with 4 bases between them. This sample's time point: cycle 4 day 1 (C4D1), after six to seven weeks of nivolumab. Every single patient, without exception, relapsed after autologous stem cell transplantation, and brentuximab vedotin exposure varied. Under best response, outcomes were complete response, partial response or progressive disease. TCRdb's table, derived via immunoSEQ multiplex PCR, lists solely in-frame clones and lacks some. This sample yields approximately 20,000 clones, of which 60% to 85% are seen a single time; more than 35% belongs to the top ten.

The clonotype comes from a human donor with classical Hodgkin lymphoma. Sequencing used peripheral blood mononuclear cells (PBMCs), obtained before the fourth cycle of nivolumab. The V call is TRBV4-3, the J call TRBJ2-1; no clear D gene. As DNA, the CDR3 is TGCGCCAGCAGCCGGGACTACAATGAGCAGTTCTTC. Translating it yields CASSRDYNEQFF.